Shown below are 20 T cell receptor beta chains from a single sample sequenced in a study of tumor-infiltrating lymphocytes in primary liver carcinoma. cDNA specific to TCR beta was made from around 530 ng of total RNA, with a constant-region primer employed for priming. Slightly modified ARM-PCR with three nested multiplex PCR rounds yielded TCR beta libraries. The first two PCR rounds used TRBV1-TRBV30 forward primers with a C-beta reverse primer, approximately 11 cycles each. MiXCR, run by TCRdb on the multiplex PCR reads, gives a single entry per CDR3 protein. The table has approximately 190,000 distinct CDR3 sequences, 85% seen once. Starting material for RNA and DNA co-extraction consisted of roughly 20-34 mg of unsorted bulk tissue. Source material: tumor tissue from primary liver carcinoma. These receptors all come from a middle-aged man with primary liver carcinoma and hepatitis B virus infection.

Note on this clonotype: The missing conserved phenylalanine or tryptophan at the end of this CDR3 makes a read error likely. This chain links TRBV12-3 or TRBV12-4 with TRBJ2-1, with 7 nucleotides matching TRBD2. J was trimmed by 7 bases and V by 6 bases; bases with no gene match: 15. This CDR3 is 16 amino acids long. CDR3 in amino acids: CASREGWAGDSNEQFI. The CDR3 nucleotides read TGTGCCAGCAGAGAGGGGTGGGCGGGAGATTCTAATGAGCAGTTCATC.

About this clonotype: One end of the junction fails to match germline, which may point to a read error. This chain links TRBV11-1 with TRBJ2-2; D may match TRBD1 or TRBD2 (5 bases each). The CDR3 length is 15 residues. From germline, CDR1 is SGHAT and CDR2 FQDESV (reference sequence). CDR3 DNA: TGTGCAACCAGCTATACAGGACCTTTCTCCGGGGAGATGTTTTTT. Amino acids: CATSYTGPFSGEMFF.

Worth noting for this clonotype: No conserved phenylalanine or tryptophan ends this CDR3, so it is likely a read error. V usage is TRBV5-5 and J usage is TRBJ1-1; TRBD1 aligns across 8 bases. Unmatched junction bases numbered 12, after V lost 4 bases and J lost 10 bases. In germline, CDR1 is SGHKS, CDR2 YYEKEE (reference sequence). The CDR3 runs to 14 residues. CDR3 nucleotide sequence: TGTGCCAGCAGCCCCTGGACAGGGACTTCCTTAGCTTTCATT. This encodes CASSPWTGTSLAFI.

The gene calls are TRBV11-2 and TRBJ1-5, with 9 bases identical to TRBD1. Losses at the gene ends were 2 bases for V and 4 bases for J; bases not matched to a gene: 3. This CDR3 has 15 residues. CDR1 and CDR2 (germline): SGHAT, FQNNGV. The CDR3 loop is CASSLSTGGNQPQHF. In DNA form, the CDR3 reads TGTGCCAGCAGCTTATCGACAGGGGGTAATCAGCCCCAGCATTTT.

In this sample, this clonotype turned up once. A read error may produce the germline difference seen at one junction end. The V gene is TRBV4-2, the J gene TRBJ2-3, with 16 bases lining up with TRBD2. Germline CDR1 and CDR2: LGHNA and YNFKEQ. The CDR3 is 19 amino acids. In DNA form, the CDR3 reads TGTGCCAGCAGCCAAAGGGGACTAGCGGGAGGGCCTAGCACAGATACGCATTATTTT. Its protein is CASSQRGLAGGPSTDTHYF.

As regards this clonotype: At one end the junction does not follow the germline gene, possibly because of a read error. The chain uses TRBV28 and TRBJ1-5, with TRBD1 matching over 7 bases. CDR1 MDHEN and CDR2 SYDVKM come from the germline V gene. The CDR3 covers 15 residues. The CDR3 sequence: CVSSLPGQGNQPQHF. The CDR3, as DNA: TGTGTCAGCAGTTTACCCGGACAGGGCAATCAGCCCCAGCATTTT. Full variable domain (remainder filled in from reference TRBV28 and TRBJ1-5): DVKVTQSSRYLVKRTGEKVFLECVQDMDHENMFWYRQDPGLGLRLIYFSYDVKMKEKGDIPEGYSVSREKKERFSLILESASTNQTSMYLCVSSLPGQGNQPQHFGDGTRLSIL.

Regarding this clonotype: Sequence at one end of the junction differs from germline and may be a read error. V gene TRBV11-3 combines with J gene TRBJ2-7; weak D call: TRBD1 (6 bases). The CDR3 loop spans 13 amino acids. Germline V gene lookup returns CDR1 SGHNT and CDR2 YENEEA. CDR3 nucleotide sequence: TGTGACAGCAACGTAGGACAGTCCTACGAGCAGTACTTC. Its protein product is CDSNVGQSYEQYF.

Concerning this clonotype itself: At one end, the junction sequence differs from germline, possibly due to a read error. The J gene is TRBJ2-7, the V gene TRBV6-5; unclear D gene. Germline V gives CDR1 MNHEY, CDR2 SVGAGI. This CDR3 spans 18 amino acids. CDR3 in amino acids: CASSYKGPATSIPYEHCF. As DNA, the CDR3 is TGTGCCAGCAGTTACAAGGGCCCTGCCACTTCGATACCCTACGAGCATTGTTTC.

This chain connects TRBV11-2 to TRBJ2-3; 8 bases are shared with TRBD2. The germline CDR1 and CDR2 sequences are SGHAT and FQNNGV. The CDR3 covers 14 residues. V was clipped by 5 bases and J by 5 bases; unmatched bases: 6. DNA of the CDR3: TGTGCCAGCAGCCAAACTAGCGGCGTAGATACGCAGTATTTT. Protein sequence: CASSQTSGVDTQYF.

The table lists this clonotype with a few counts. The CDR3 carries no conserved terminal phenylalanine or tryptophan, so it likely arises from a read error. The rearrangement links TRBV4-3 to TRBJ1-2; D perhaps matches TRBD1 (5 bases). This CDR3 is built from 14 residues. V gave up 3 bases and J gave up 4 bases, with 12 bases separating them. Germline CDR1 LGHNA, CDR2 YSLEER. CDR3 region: CASSQGQQLYGYTL. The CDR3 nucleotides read TGCGCCAGCAGCCAGGGGCAGCAGCTCTATGGCTACACCCTC.

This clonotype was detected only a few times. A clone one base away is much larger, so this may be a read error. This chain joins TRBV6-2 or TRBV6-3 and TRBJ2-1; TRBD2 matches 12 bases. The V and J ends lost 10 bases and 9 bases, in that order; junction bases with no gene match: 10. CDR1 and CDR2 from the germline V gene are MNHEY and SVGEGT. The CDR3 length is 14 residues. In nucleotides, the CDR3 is TGTGCCAACACCCTAGCGGGAGGGTTTAGTGAGCAGTTCTTC. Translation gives CANTLAGGFSEQFF.

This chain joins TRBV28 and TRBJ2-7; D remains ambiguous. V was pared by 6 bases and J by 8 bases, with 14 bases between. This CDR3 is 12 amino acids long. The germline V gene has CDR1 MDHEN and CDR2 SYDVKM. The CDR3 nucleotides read TGTGCCAGCAGCATTGGGTCTCTTAAGCAGTACTTC. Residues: CASSIGSLKQYF.

CDR3 DNA: TGTGCCAGCAGCCTATTATTGGCTAGCACAGATACGCAGTATTTT. Translation: CASSLLLASTDTQYF. The J gene is TRBJ2-3, the V gene TRBV7-3; no reliable D call. V was shortened by 5 bases and J by 0 bases, with 12 bases between the two germline ends. In germline, CDR1 is SGHTA, CDR2 FQGTGA. This CDR3 has 15 residues.

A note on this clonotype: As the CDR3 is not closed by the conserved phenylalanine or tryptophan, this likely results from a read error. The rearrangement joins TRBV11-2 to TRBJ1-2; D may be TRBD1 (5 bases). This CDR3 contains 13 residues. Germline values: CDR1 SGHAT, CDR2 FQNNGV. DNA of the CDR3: TGTGGCAGCAGCGTCGGGAGGGGTGGAGGCTACACCATC. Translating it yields CGSSVGRGGGYTI.

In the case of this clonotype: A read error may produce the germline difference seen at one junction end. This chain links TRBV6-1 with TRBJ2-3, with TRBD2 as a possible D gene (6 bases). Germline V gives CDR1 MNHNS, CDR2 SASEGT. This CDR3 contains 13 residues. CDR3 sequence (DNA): TGTGCCATCACATCGGACTACACAGATACACAGTATTTT. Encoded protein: CAITSDYTDTQYF.

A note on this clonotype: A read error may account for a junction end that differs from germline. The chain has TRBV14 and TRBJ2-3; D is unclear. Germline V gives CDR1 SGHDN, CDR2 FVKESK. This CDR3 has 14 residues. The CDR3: CPSSQRSKAGRPDF. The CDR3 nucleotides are TGTCCCAGCAGCCAAAGATCAAAAGCTGGTAGGCCCGATTTT.

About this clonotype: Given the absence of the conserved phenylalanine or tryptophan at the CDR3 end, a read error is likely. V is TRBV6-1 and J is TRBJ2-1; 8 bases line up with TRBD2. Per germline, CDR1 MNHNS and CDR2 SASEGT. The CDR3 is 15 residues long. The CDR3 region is CTSSEEAGEYNEQFV. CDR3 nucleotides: TGTACCAGCAGTGAAGAAGCGGGAGAATACAATGAGCAGTTCGTC.

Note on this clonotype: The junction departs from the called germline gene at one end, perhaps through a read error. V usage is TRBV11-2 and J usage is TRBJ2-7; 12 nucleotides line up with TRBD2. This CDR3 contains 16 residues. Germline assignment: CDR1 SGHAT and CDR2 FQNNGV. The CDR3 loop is CTSSLRTSGVPYEQYF. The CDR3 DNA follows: TGTACCAGCAGCTTGCGGACTAGCGGGGTCCCATACGAGCAGTACTTC.

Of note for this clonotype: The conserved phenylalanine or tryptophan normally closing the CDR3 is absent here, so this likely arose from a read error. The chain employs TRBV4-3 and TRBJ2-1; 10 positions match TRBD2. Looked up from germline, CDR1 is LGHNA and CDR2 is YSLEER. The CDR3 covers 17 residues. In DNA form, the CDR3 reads TGCGTCAGCAGCCAGGATCTAGCGGGAGCTTCCTACAATGAGCAGTTCTCC. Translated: CVSSQDLAGASYNEQFS.

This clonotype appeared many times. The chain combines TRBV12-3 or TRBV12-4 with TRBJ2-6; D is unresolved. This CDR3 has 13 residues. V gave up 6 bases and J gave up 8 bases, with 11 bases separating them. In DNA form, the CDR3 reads TGTGCCAGCAGCCTAAATTACCCCAACGTCCTGACTTTC. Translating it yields CASSLNYPNVLTF.